A single sample gave rise to the 10 T cell receptor beta chains below, sequenced in a study of identical twins. One entry per CDR3 protein, called by TCRdb with MiXCR from the 5' RACE reads. Of 450,000 or so distinct CDR3 sequences in the sample, 13% to 15% are singletons; the top ten hold more than 0.5%. The sample also formed part of further work on yellow fever vaccine responses in identical twins.

The sample consisted of CD4+ T cells sorted from blood. Source of these receptors: a woman between 18 and 29 years old in good health.

This clonotype was detected ten times or more. This chain uses TRBV3-1 with TRBJ2-1; 13 positions match TRBD2. CDR1 is LGHDT and CDR2 is YNNKEL in the germline V gene (reference sequence). The CDR3 has 17 residues. Trimming at V came to 2 bases and at J to 7 bases, leaving 8 bases not matched to a gene. CDR3 coding DNA: TGTGCCAGCAGCCAACGACCGGGACTAGCGGGACCGAATGAGCAGTTCTTC. Encoded protein: CASSQRPGLAGPNEQFF.

The chain carries TRBV19 and TRBJ2-3, with TRBD2 matching 12 bases. The length of the CDR3 is 16 residues. Trimming at V came to 9 bases and at J to 2 bases, leaving 9 bases not matched to a gene. Germline V lookup: CDR1 LNHDA, CDR2 SQIVND (reference sequence). This chain's CDR3 is CASLPTSGGNTDTQYF. CDR3 nucleotides: TGTGCCAGCCTCCCAACTAGCGGGGGGAACACAGATACGCAGTATTTT.

The chain links TRBV7-2 to TRBJ2-7, with D possibly TRBD1 on 6 matching bases. Trimming took 4 bases from V and 0 from J, leaving 13 bases between them. The CDR3 totals 15 residues. Germline CDR1 is SGHTA and CDR2 is FQGNSA. The CDR3 loop reads CASSSIGTLSYEQYF. CDR3 sequence (DNA): TGTGCCAGCAGCTCAATCGGGACACTCTCCTACGAGCAGTACTTC. Full variable domain (missing parts from reference TRBV7-2 and TRBJ2-7): GAGVSQSPSNKVTEKGKDVELRCDPISGHTALYWYRQSLGQGLEFLIYFQGNSAPDKSGLPSDRFSAERTGGSVSTLTIQRTQQEDSAVYLCASSSIGTLSYEQYFGPGTRLTVT.

This clonotype showed up many times. The chain has TRBV5-6 and TRBJ2-5; D might be TRBD1 or TRBD2, each matching 5 bases. This CDR3 is 15 amino acids long. Trimming took off 8 bases at V and 4 bases at J, with 21 bases between the two ends. From germline, CDR1 is SGHDT and CDR2 YYEEEE. CDR3 region: CASSGGRGVRETQYF. The CDR3 DNA follows: TGTGCCAGTTCGGGTGGACGGGGCGTAAGAGAGACCCAGTACTTC.

The table lists this clonotype with a few counts. The chain employs TRBV3-1 and TRBJ1-1, with a weak D call TRBD1 (6 bases). V was clipped by 0 bases and J by 7 bases, with 18 bases between them. Germline CDR1 and CDR2: LGHDT and YNNKEL (reference sequence). This CDR3 is built from 16 residues. CDR3 in amino acids: CASSQERKDRIGEAFF. For the CDR3, the DNA is TGTGCCAGCAGCCAAGAAAGAAAGGACAGAATCGGTGAAGCTTTCTTT.

This clonotype was observed a handful of times. The rearrangement uses TRBV3-2 and TRBJ2-2. TRBV3-2 is a pseudogene. The CDR3 runs to 15 residues. CDR3 coding DNA: TGTGCCAGCAGCCCAAAACGAGCACAGACCGGGGAGCTGTTTTTT. It codes for CASSPKRAQTGELFF.

This clonotype was observed a handful of times. This sequence joins TRBV2 and TRBJ2-7, with 7 bases aligning to TRBD1. V lost 8 bases, J lost 6 bases, and 7 bases stayed unmatched. Germline V gene data show CDR1 as SNHLY and CDR2 as FYNNEI. This CDR3 has 12 amino acids. CDR3: CASQGDRGEQYF. In DNA form, the CDR3 reads TGTGCCAGCCAGGGGGATCGGGGCGAGCAGTACTTC. The full variable domain, with the rest looked up from reference TRBV2 and TRBJ2-7, is EPEVTQTPSHQVTQMGQEVILRCVPISNHLYFYWYRQILGQKVEFLVSFYNNEISEKSEIFDDQFSVERPDGSNFTLKIRSTKLEDSAMYFCASQGDRGEQYFGPGTRLTVT.

The chain is built from TRBV15 and TRBJ2-3; D is unclear. With 1 base removed from V and 6 bases from J, the gap between germline ends came to 11 bases. The CDR3 runs 14 residues. From germline, CDR1 is LNHNV and CDR2 YYDKDF (reference sequence). The CDR3 DNA follows: TGTGCCACCAGCAGAGCCGGACCAGCCGATACGCAGTATTTT. As protein: CATSRAGPADTQYF.

This clonotype was seen many times. The chain has TRBV12-3 or TRBV12-4 and TRBJ2-3; D possibly corresponds to TRBD1 (5 bases). V lost 2 bases to trimming and J lost 0 bases, with 12 bases between them. This CDR3 has 16 residues. Here the CDR3 reads CASSLMAGLSTDTQYF. The CDR3 nucleotides are TGTGCCAGCAGTTTAATGGCAGGGCTCAGCACAGATACGCAGTATTTT.

This clonotype was detected a few times. V gene TRBV4-2 combines with J gene TRBJ2-7; 12 bases line up with TRBD2. This CDR3 is built from 16 residues. CDR1 and CDR2 (germline): LGHNA, YNFKEQ. The junction had 9 bases not matched to a gene; V was cut back by 3 bases and J by 6 bases. The CDR3 sequence: CASSQGTSGFWTEQYF. The CDR3 nucleotides are TGTGCCAGCAGCCAGGGGACTAGCGGGTTTTGGACCGAGCAGTACTTC.